The TCR beta chain described here comes from a study of neurological immune-mediated disorders. Study-wide points: The repertoires of 18 of 34 multiple sclerosis patients were placed by phylogenetic grouping in a single related-CDR3 cluster, which may be a signature.

Regarding time point: longitudinal time-point 3. The unsorted libraries had their origin in 2 million PBMCs stored at -80 C. As regards this clonotype: Its matching antigen is unknown. This may be a read error: a much more frequent sequence differs by one nucleotide.

From the 5' RACE reads, TCRdb called clonotypes with MiXCR, one entry per CDR3 protein. Of about 80,000 distinct CDR3 sequences listed, 3.5% to 4.5% were seen once; the top ten hold approximately 5.4%. The CDR3 is 12 amino acids. From germline, CDR1 is SQVTM and CDR2 ANQGSEA. V is TRBV29-1 and J is TRBJ2-1; tentatively, D is TRBD2 (5 bases). The sequence came from a woman in her fifties or sixties with multiple sclerosis. Sequenced: PBMCs. The CDR3 bases are TGCAGCGTTGGATCGGGATTCAATAAGCAGTTCTTC. Its translation: CSVGSGFNKQFF.